These 32 T cell receptor beta chains came from one sample sequenced in a study of CD8 T cells in Susac syndrome. The RNA input was about 0.5 to 1 ug, and it was reverse transcribed with random hexamers. Using its own MiXCR run on the immunoSEQ multiplex PCR reads, TCRdb lists one record per CDR3 protein. The sample holds some 110,000 distinct CDR3 sequences, just under 95% seen once. The sequencing input was CD8+ T cells from PBMCs. All receptors come from a human donor with Susac syndrome.

This sequence joins TRBV3-1 and TRBJ2-2; the D gene is possibly TRBD2 (5 bases). The CDR3 loop spans 13 amino acids. The ends were cut back, 2 bases at V and 4 bases at J, with 5 bases in the middle. Looked up from germline, CDR1 is LGHDT and CDR2 is YNNKEL (reference sequence). CDR3 coding DNA: TGTGCCAGCAGCCAAACTAGCACCGGGGAGCTGTTTTTT. It is translated as CASSQTSTGELFF.

The genes are TRBV12-5 and TRBJ2-3, with a weak D call TRBD2 (6 bases). The germline CDR1 and CDR2 sequences are LGHNT and FRNRAP. V shed 3 bases and J shed 5 bases, with 9 bases lying between them. CDR3 size: 13 residues. The CDR3 nucleotides read TGTGCTAGTGGTTTAGGAGGGGAAGATACGCAGTATTTT. Amino acids: CASGLGGEDTQYF.

J is TRBJ2-2 and V is TRBV12-3 or TRBV12-4, with unresolved D. The CDR3 length is 14 residues. The V and J ends lost 1 base and 5 bases respectively, with 8 bases between them. This CDR3 reads CASSLVEWTGELFF. As DNA, the CDR3 is TGTGCCAGCAGTTTAGTGGAGTGGACCGGGGAGCTGTTTTTT.

The chain couples TRBV12-3 or TRBV12-4 to TRBJ1-1, with TRBD1 matching 9 bases. V lost 5 bases and J lost 11; bases outside the gene matches: 6. The CDR3 has 12 amino acids. CDR3 coding DNA: TGTGCCAGCAGTATCGGGACAGGGCGGGCTTTCTTT. The encoded protein is CASSIGTGRAFF.

This clonotype appeared once. The chain has TRBV12-3 or TRBV12-4 and TRBJ2-7; D unresolved. The CDR3 runs to 12 residues. Trimming left V 4 bases short and J 5 bases short, with 9 bases between. Here the CDR3 DNA reads TGTGCCAGCAGTTCAATATCGGACGAGCAGTACTTC. This codes for CASSSISDEQYF.

The genes are TRBV6-5 and TRBJ2-7; no firm D call. CDR1 is MNHEY, CDR2 SVGAGI, per germline. The CDR3 spans 14 residues. Between the trimmed V and J ends, which lost 0 bases and 7 bases, there was a span of 13 bases. CDR3 coding DNA: TGTGCCAGCAGTTACTCAGGCGGCCGTTGGGAGCAGTACTTC. This translates into CASSYSGGRWEQYF.

The chain couples TRBV19 to TRBJ2-1; 8 bases are a match to TRBD1. Germline assignment: CDR1 LNHDA and CDR2 SQIVND (reference sequence). The J segment lost 9 bases and the V segment lost 8 bases, leaving 6 bases of the junction unmatched. This CDR3 contains 12 residues. CDR3 bases: TGTGCCAGTTCCTACAGGGGGACTGAGCAGTTCTTC. This codes for CASSYRGTEQFF.

J is TRBJ2-7 and V is TRBV16; D may match TRBD1 or TRBD2 (5 bases each). From germline, CDR1 is KGHSY and CDR2 FQNENV. CDR3 length: 14 amino acids. Between the trimmed V and J ends, which lost 3 bases and 3 bases, there was a span of 12 bases. CDR3 protein: CASSHGDPIYEQYF. Written as DNA, the CDR3 is TGTGCCAGCAGCCACGGGGACCCCATCTACGAGCAGTACTTC.

The rearrangement uses TRBV14 and TRBJ1-1; 7 bases line up with TRBD1. The CDR3 runs to 15 residues. With V trimmed by 2 bases and J by 1 base, 4 bases remained unmatched. Germline V gene sequence: CDR1 SGHDN, CDR2 FVKESK. The CDR3 bases are TGTGCCAGCAGCCAACGACAGGGTCAGAACACTGAAGCTTTCTTT. Its translation: CASSQRQGQNTEAFF.

The gene calls are TRBV7-9 and TRBJ2-3; D unclear. Per the germline V gene, CDR1 is SEHNR and CDR2 is FQNEAQ (reference sequence). The CDR3 has 14 amino acids. The V end was cut by 1 base, the J end by 7 bases, with 12 bases between. The CDR3 DNA reads as TGTGCCAGCAGCTTAGAAGGTACCGGGCATACGCAGTATTTT. Amino acid sequence: CASSLEGTGHTQYF.

V and J are TRBV6-5 and TRBJ2-1; weak D call: TRBD2 (5 bases). CDR1 is MNHEY, CDR2 SVGAGI, per germline. V dropped 4 bases and J dropped 12 bases, with 16 bases sitting between them. This CDR3 region has 13 residues. The CDR3, as DNA: TGTGCCAGCAGTTCGAACGGCTGGCTAGCGCAGTTCTTC. This translates into CASSSNGWLAQFF.

The rearrangement joins TRBV4-2 to TRBJ2-7; D may be TRBD1 (7 bases). V was cut by 0 bases and J by 3 bases, with 12 bases left in between. This CDR3 contains 15 residues. Per germline, CDR1 LGHNA and CDR2 YNFKEQ. The CDR3 loop reads CASSQESGGFYEQYF. The CDR3 coding sequence is TGTGCCAGCAGCCAAGAGTCAGGGGGGTTCTACGAGCAGTACTTC.

Worth noting for this clonotype: A read error may account for a junction end that differs from germline. The V call is TRBV7-2, the J call TRBJ2-1, with 12 bases identical to TRBD2. There are 12 residues in the CDR3. Per germline, CDR1 SGHTA and CDR2 FQGNSA. The DNA for the CDR3 is TGTGCCAGCAGTTCAGGACTAGCGGGAATCGTCTTC. Amino acids: CASSSGLAGIVF.

The J gene is TRBJ1-6, the V gene TRBV7-2; 8 nucleotides match TRBD1. The germline CDR1 and CDR2 sequences are SGHTA and FQGNSA. The CDR3 sequence is 16 residues long. Trimming at V came to 5 bases and at J to 7 bases, leaving 10 bases not matched to a gene. The CDR3 loop reads CASSVLGRGQNSPLHF. The CDR3 bases are TGTGCCAGCAGCGTGCTAGGCAGGGGGCAGAATTCACCCCTCCACTTT.

The chain links TRBV12-3 or TRBV12-4 to TRBJ2-5; 13 nucleotides match TRBD2. The junction had 6 bases not matched to a gene; V was cut back by 3 bases and J by 5 bases. The CDR3 runs 16 residues. The CDR3 sequence is CASSLGLAGLRETQYF. In nucleotides, the CDR3 is TGTGCCAGCAGTTTGGGACTAGCGGGGCTACGGGAGACCCAGTACTTC.

The chain is built from TRBV19 and TRBJ2-7; no definite D call. This CDR3 has 11 amino acids. Germline V CDR1 and CDR2: LNHDA, SQIVND (reference sequence). CDR3 nucleotide sequence: TGTGCTACGGGCAGCCGATACGAGCAGTACTTC. Its protein product is CATGSRYEQYF.

The J gene is TRBJ1-2, the V gene TRBV6-5, with no clear D. Trimming stripped 0 bases from V and 4 bases from J, with 9 bases between. The CDR3 runs to 14 residues. Germline V CDR1 and CDR2: MNHEY, SVGAGI. CDR3 coding DNA: TGTGCCAGCAGTTACTCGGCAGGTCTCTATGGCTACACCTTC. The encoded protein is CASSYSAGLYGYTF.

The rearrangement joins TRBV6-1 to TRBJ1-5; D not certain. The CDR3 runs 13 residues. Germline-derived CDR1 and CDR2 are MNHNS and SASEGT. The ends were cut back, 1 base at V and 4 bases at J, with 5 bases in the middle. This CDR3 reads CASSEDRNQPQHF. For the CDR3, the DNA is TGTGCCAGCAGTGAAGATAGGAATCAGCCCCAGCATTTT.

The chain joins TRBV9 to TRBJ2-2; TRBD1 aligns across 11 bases. Germline V lookup: CDR1 SGDLS, CDR2 YYNGEE. The CDR3 contains 16 residues. V lost 2 bases and J lost 4; bases outside the gene matches: 4. This chain's CDR3 is CASSVRDRGITGELFF. CDR3 nucleotide sequence: TGTGCCAGCAGCGTCCGGGACAGGGGGATCACCGGGGAGCTGTTTTTT.

The chain recombines TRBV6-6 with TRBJ1-6, with 9 bases fitting TRBD1. CDR3 size: 15 residues. The V gene end was trimmed by 7 bases and the J gene end by 9 bases; junction bases not matched to a gene: 10. Germline-derived CDR1 and CDR2 are MNHNY and SVGAGI (reference sequence). The CDR3, as DNA: TGTGCCAGCACCCCGCCGGGGACAGGGCCTTCACCCCTCCACTTT. Amino acids: CASTPPGTGPSPLHF.

V usage is TRBV9 and J usage is TRBJ2-7, with 12 bases that match TRBD2. This CDR3 is 14 amino acids long. Germline CDR1 reads SGDLS; CDR2 reads YYNGEE. Trimming at V came to 0 bases and at J to 5 bases, leaving 0 bases not matched to a gene. Written as DNA, the CDR3 is TGTGCCAGCAGCGTAGCTAGCGGGGGGGACGAGCAGTACTTC. Translation gives CASSVASGGDEQYF.

The V call is TRBV2, the J call TRBJ2-7, with D possibly being TRBD2 (5 bases). V lost 1 base to trimming and J lost 2 bases, with 12 bases between them. CDR1 and CDR2 (germline): SNHLY, FYNNEI. The CDR3 has 15 amino acids. CDR3 nucleotide sequence: TGTGCCAGCAGTGAAGGGACTGCCGGTACCTACGAGCAGTACTTC. Its translation: CASSEGTAGTYEQYF.

The chain links TRBV20-1 to TRBJ2-3; D tentatively fits TRBD1 or TRBD2 (5 bases each). Germline CDR1 and CDR2: DFQATT and SNEGSKA (reference sequence). The CDR3 extends over 14 amino acids. Trimming removed 5 bases from V and 2 bases from J, with 14 bases in between. CDR3 residues: CSAWDRDHTDTQYF. DNA for the CDR3: TGCAGTGCTTGGGACCGGGACCACACAGATACGCAGTATTTT.

The chain recombines TRBV9 with TRBJ2-7; D ambiguous. Germline V gene lookup returns CDR1 SGDLS and CDR2 YYNGEE. The CDR3 has 13 residues. The V and J ends lost 3 bases and 0 bases respectively, with 7 bases between them. The CDR3 DNA follows: TGTGCCAGCAGCGCCCCTAACTCCTACGAGCAGTACTTC. It translates to CASSAPNSYEQYF. The complete variable domain, with remaining parts taken from reference TRBV9 and TRBJ2-7, reads DSGVTQTPKHLITATGQRVTLRCSPRSGDLSVYWYQQSLDQGLQFLIQYYNGEERAKGNILERFSAQQFPDLHSELNLSSLELGDSALYFCASSAPNSYEQYFGPGTRLTVT.

The chain links TRBV5-4 to TRBJ1-1; the D is unclear. This CDR3 comprises 13 residues. V was clipped by 3 bases and J by 5 bases, with 11 bases between them. The germline V gene has CDR1 SGHNT and CDR2 YYREEE (reference sequence). Written as DNA, the CDR3 is TGTGCCAGCAGCTCTCCCCCGAGGACTGAAGCTTTCTTT. Translation: CASSSPPRTEAFF.

This chain uses TRBV5-4 with TRBJ1-2; 12 positions agree with TRBD1. Trimming cost V 4 bases and J 7 bases; bases outside gene matches: 5. The germline gives CDR1 SGHNT, CDR2 YYREEE (reference sequence). This CDR3 region has 14 residues. The CDR3 here is CASSGGQGAGGYTF. The CDR3 region has the DNA TGTGCCAGCAGCGGGGGACAGGGGGCGGGTGGCTACACCTTC.

This chain joins TRBV9 and TRBJ2-2; 11 bases map to TRBD2. V dropped 1 base and J dropped 4; count of bases not matched to a gene: 9. CDR3 length: 18 amino acids. CDR1 and CDR2 (germline): SGDLS, YYNGEE. As DNA, the CDR3 is TGTGCCAGCAGCGTACACCTAGCGGGGGGCTCTGGCACCGGGGAGCTGTTTTTT. Translated: CASSVHLAGGSGTGELFF.

The chain combines TRBV29-1 with TRBJ2-5; D tentatively fits TRBD1 or TRBD2 (5 bases each). V lost 0 bases, J lost 4 bases, and 18 bases lay in between. Germline CDR1 is SQVTM and CDR2 is ANQGSEA. This CDR3 spans 16 amino acids. The CDR3 sequence: CSVEDRVIGTGETQYF. Written as DNA, the CDR3 is TGCAGCGTTGAAGATCGTGTGATCGGGACCGGAGAGACCCAGTACTTC.

The chain combines TRBV19 with TRBJ1-2; 7 bases fit TRBD1. Germline V gene data show CDR1 as LNHDA and CDR2 as SQIVND (reference sequence). The CDR3 is made up of 15 amino acids. The V segment lost 3 bases and the J segment 4 bases; nucleotides outside the gene matches: 8. CDR3 DNA sequence: TGTGCCAGTAGTATTGCTGGACAGGTCGTCTATGGCTACACCTTC. The encoded protein is CASSIAGQVVYGYTF.

This clonotype occurred a few times. CDR3 protein: CASSQGLAGTDTQYF. CDR3 bases: TGTGCCAGCAGCCAGGGACTAGCGGGGACAGATACGCAGTATTTT. The V call is TRBV3-1, the J call TRBJ2-3; 13 nucleotides line up with TRBD2. The germline V gene has CDR1 LGHDT and CDR2 YNNKEL (reference sequence). The junction had 0 bases not matched to a gene; V was cut back by 3 bases and J by 3 bases. The CDR3 contains 15 residues.

The chain carries TRBV23-1 and TRBJ2-5; 7 bases fit TRBD2. TRBV23-1 qualifies as an ORF whose function is uncertain. The trim removed 6 bases at V and 5 bases at J, leaving 9 bases unmatched. The CDR3 spans 14 residues. The CDR3 sequence: CASRTREGLETQYF. DNA for the CDR3: TGCGCCAGCAGGACAAGGGAGGGTCTGGAGACCCAGTACTTC.

The chain joins TRBV6-5 to TRBJ2-3; maybe TRBD1 (5 bases). Per the germline V gene, CDR1 is MNHEY and CDR2 is SVGAGI. Between the trimmed V and J ends, which lost 5 bases and 2 bases, there was a span of 14 bases. The CDR3 contains 15 residues. DNA for the CDR3: TGTGCCAGCAGTCGATTTGGGGCAGTCACAGATACGCAGTATTTT. This encodes CASSRFGAVTDTQYF.